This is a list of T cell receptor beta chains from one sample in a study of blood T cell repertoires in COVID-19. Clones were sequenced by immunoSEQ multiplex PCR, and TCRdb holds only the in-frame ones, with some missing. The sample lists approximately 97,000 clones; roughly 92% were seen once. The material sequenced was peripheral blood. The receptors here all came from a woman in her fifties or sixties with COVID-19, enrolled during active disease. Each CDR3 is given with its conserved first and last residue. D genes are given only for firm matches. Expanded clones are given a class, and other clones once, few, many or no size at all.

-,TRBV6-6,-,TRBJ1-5,TGTGCCAGCAGTTCAGGGGCGCAGTATAGCAATCAGCCCCAGCATTTT,CASSSGAQYSNQPQHF
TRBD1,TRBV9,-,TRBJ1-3,TGTGCCAGCAGCCCGAGGGGTCCCGACAGGGCGATAAGCTCTGGAAACACCATATATTTT,CASSPRGPDRAISSGNTIYF
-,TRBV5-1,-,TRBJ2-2,TGCGCCAGCAGCTTGGAAATAGGGGCCGGGGAGCTGTTTTTT,CASSLEIGAGELFF
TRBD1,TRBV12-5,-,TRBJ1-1,TGTGCTAGTGCCCAGACAGGGACGAACACTGAAGCTTTCTTT,CASAQTGTNTEAFF
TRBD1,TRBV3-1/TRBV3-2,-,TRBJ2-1,TGTGCCAGCAGCCCCGGCCCGGGACAGGGCTACAATGAGCAGTTCTTC,CASSPGPGQGYNEQFF
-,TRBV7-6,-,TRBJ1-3,TGTGCCAGCAGCTTTCCGGGGACTGGAAACACCATATATTTT,CASSFPGTGNTIYF
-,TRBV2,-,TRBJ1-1,TGTGCCAGGACAGGTGATATGAACACTGAAGCTTTCTTT,CARTGDMNTEAFF
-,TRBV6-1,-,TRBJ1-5,TGTGCCAGCAGCGAAGGGGGGGTCGGCAATCAGCCCCAGCATTTT,CASSEGGVGNQPQHF
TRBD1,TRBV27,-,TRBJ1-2,TGTGCCAGCAGTCCGACAGGGATGTCCCGCTATGGCTACACCTTC,CASSPTGMSRYGYTF
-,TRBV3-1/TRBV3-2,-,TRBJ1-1,TGTGCCAGCAGCCACTCTGACAGATACACTGAAGCTTTCTTT,CASSHSDRYTEAFF
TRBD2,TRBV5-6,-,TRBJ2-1,TGTGCCGGTACCTCAGGCGGGGGGGACTCCTACAATGAGCAGTTCTTC,CAGTSGGGDSYNEQFF
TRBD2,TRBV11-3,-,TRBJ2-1,TGTGCCAGCAGCCCCAAAGGACTAGCGCCCTACAATGAGCAGTTCTTC,CASSPKGLAPYNEQFF
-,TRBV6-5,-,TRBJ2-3,TGTGCCAGCAAATATACAGCCTCCACAGATACGCAGTATTTT,CASKYTASTDTQYF
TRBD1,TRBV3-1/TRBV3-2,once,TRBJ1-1,TGTGCCAGCGGTAGAGGACAGGATTTGAACACTGAAGCTTTCTTT,CASGRGQDLNTEAFF
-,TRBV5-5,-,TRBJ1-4,TGTGCCAGCAGCTTGCTGGAGAGGGAAAAACTGTTTTTT,CASSLLEREKLFF
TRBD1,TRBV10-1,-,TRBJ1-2,TGCGCCAGCAGTCCGACAGGGAACTATGGCTACACCTTC,CASSPTGNYGYTF
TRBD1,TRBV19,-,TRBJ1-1,TGTGCCAGTAGTATGATCGCAGGGGGCCCTGAAGCTTTCTTT,CASSMIAGGPEAFF
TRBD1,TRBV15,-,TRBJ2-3,TGTGCCACCAGCAGACCAGGACAGGGTGCGGCAGATACGCAGTATTTT,CATSRPGQGAADTQYF
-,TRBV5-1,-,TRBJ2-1,TGCGCCAGCGGCCAGGGGCCCTACAATGAGCAGTTCTTC,CASGQGPYNEQFF
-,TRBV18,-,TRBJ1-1,TGTGCCAGCTCACCCCGAGCCAGGGGTGACACTGAAGCTTTCTTT,CASSPRARGDTEAFF
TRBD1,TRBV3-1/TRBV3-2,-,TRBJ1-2,TGTGCCAGCAGCGTTAGGGGACAGGGGCTTTACTATGGCTACACCTTC,CASSVRGQGLYYGYTF
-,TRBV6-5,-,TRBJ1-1,TGTGCCAGCAGTTACTCGGGGGACATGAACACTGAAGCTTTCTTT,CASSYSGDMNTEAFF
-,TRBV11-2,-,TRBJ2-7,TGTGCCAGCAGCCTCAATACATGGGGGCTCCTATACGAGCAGTACTTC,CASSLNTWGLLYEQYF
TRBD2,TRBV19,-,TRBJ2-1,TGTGCCAGTAGTATCGAGCGGGGGGTTCCGGAGCAGTTCTTC,CASSIERGVPEQFF
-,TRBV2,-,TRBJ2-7,TGTGCCAGCAGTTGGACATACGAGCAGTACTTC,CASSWTYEQYF
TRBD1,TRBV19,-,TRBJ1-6,TGTGCCAGTAGTATACGGACCACAGGGGGGGTAAATTCACCCCTCCACTTT,CASSIRTTGGVNSPLHF
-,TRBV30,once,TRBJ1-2,TGTGCCTGGATAAGGGGGTCTAACTATGGCTACACCTTC,CAWIRGSNYGYTF
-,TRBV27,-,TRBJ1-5,TGTGCCAGCAGTTTATCGGGGGCGCGGGATCAGCCCCAGCATTTT,CASSLSGARDQPQHF
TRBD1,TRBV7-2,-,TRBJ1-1,TGTGCCAGCAGTCGGGACAGGAGGACCCTTGAAGCTTTCTTT,CASSRDRRTLEAFF
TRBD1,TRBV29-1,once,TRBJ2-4,TGCAGCGTTGAAGAAGGGACAGTAAAAAACATTCAGTACTTC,CSVEEGTVKNIQYF
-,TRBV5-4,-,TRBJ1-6,TGTGCCAGCAGCCGTGAGCCGGTAGTGCAAAATCCCCTCCACTTT,CASSREPVVQNPLHF
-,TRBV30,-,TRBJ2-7,TGTGCCTGGAGAGTTCAGGGTCCCGAGCAGTACTTC,CAWRVQGPEQYF
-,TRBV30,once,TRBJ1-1,TGTGCCTGGAGTGTACTAGGGTCGAGACTGGGGTGGATGAACACTGAAGCTTTCTTT,CAWSVLGSRLGWMNTEAFF
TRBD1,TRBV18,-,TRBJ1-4,TGTGCCAGCTCACGACAGGGTACTAATGAAAAACTGTTTTTT,CASSRQGTNEKLFF
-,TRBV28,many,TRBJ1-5,TGTGCCAGCAGTGCTAACAGGGTTAGCAATCAGCCCCAGCATTTT,CASSANRVSNQPQHF
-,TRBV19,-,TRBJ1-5,TGTGCCAGTAGTATAGGGAAGGGGCAGCCCCAGCATTTT,CASSIGKGQPQHF
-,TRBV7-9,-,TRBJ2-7,TGTGCCAGCAGCCCTCCCTCCTACGAGCAGTACTTC,CASSPPSYEQYF
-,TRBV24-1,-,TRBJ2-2,TGTGCCACCAGTGATTCCGGACTACTATCCGGGGAGCTGTTTTTT,CATSDSGLLSGELFF
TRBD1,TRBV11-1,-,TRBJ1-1,TGTGCCAGCAGCTTAGACAGGGGGCAAACTGAAGCTTTCTTT,CASSLDRGQTEAFF
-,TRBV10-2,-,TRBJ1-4,TGCGCCAGCAGTGATGGGCATAATGAAAAACTGTTTTTT,CASSDGHNEKLFF
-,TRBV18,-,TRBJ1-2,TGTGCCAGCTCACTGGAGGCAGGAATCTCCTATGGCTACACCTTC,CASSLEAGISYGYTF
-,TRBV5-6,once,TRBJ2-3,TGTGCCAGCAGCTTGTGGGGGGTGGGCACAGATACGCAGTATTTT,CASSLWGVGTDTQYF